A single sample gave rise to the 17 T cell receptor beta chains below, sequenced in a study of T cell responses to AZD1222 COVID-19 vaccine. Repertoires were generated with immunoSEQ multiplex PCR, while TCRdb's copy carries only in-frame clones and drops some. Of more than 150,000 clones in the sample, around 89% were seen once. This specimen was peripheral blood, taken 28 days after the second AZD1222 dose. The receptor set was obtained from an adult who received the AZD1222 COVID-19 vaccine.

This chain uses TRBV4-1 with TRBJ2-2; D gene unclear. Deletions cut 3 bases from V and 4 bases from J, with 12 bases between. This CDR3 region has 15 residues. CDR1 MGHRA and CDR2 YSYEKL come from the germline V gene. This CDR3 reads CASSHVLLRTGELFF. CDR3 DNA sequence: TGCGCCAGCAGCCACGTCCTCTTGCGCACCGGGGAGCTGTTTTTT.

This clone showed up just a few times. The chain carries TRBV7-2 and TRBJ1-4; tentatively, D is TRBD1 (5 bases). Germline CDR1 is SGHTA and CDR2 is FQGNSA. V gave up 5 bases and J gave up 8 bases, with 15 bases separating them. The CDR3 consists of 14 residues. CDR3 amino acids: CASSPGGAGEKLFF. Here the CDR3 DNA reads TGTGCCAGCAGCCCCGGTGGGGCGGGCGAAAAACTGTTTTTT.

This clone was detected once. The V and J genes are TRBV27 and TRBJ2-7; D is undetermined. CDR1 MNHEY and CDR2 SMNVEV come from the germline V gene (reference sequence). The CDR3 contains 14 residues. V lost 0 bases and J 0 bases, leaving 6 bases between the germline ends. The CDR3 loop reads CASSLSALSYEQYF. The CDR3 DNA is TGTGCCAGCAGTTTATCGGCCCTCTCCTACGAGCAGTACTTC.

J is TRBJ2-3 and V is TRBV18, with 10 bases lining up with TRBD2. The CDR3 is 15 residues long. Looked up from germline, CDR1 is KGHSH and CDR2 is LQKENI. V lost 3 bases and J lost 7; bases outside the gene matches: 7. The CDR3 protein is CASSPPSGSWYTQYF. The CDR3 nucleotides read TGTGCCAGCTCACCCCCTAGCGGGAGTTGGTATACGCAGTATTTT.

CDR3 bases: TGTGCCAGCAGCTTTGGAGGGCCGGGAAACACCATATATTTT. It codes for CASSFGGPGNTIYF. J is TRBJ1-3 and V is TRBV7-2; D remains unclear. With 3 bases removed from V and 4 bases from J, the gap between germline ends came to 10 bases. The germline CDR1 and CDR2 sequences are SGHTA and FQGNSA. This CDR3 has 14 residues.

This clone turned up a few times. The J gene is TRBJ2-7, the V gene TRBV19; 10 bases match TRBD2. V was clipped by 3 bases and J by 6 bases; unmatched bases: 5. This CDR3 spans 14 amino acids. Germline-derived CDR1 and CDR2 are LNHDA and SQIVND (reference sequence). Here the CDR3 reads CASSILIAGGEQYF. CDR3 DNA sequence: TGTGCCAGTAGTATTCTGATAGCGGGAGGCGAGCAGTACTTC.

The chain links TRBV7-2 to TRBJ1-5; no firm D call. The CDR3 sequence is 14 residues long. The V gene lost 0 bases and the J gene lost 7 bases, with 10 bases spanning the gap. Germline V gene sequence: CDR1 SGHTA, CDR2 FQGNSA. Written as DNA, the CDR3 is TGTGCCAGCAGCTTAGCCCGGAACGGACAGCCCCAGCATTTT. Its translation is CASSLARNGQPQHF.

V is TRBV19 and J is TRBJ1-5; D not resolved. This CDR3 has 15 residues. Germline V gives CDR1 LNHDA, CDR2 SQIVND (reference sequence). The V gene lost 7 bases and the J gene lost 3 bases, with 16 bases spanning the gap. DNA for the CDR3: TGTGCCAGTAAGCCGCGGGGAAAGAACAATCAGCCCCAGCATTTT. Translated: CASKPRGKNNQPQHF.

J is TRBJ2-3 and V is TRBV7-2, with D uncertain. Germline-derived CDR1 and CDR2 are SGHTA and FQGNSA. V dropped 0 bases and J dropped 0 bases, with 7 bases sitting between them. The CDR3 has 15 amino acids. This CDR3 is CASSLAGLSTDTQYF. DNA for the CDR3: TGTGCCAGCAGCTTAGCGGGCCTTAGCACAGATACGCAGTATTTT.

V usage is TRBV28 and J usage is TRBJ1-1, with 8 bases fitting TRBD1. Germline V gene data show CDR1 as MDHEN and CDR2 as SYDVKM. The J segment lost 10 bases and the V segment lost 6 bases, leaving 7 bases of the junction unmatched. The CDR3 sequence is 12 residues long. CDR3 DNA sequence: TGTGCCAGCAGCACACCGGGACAGGCAGCTTTCTTT. Translation gives CASSTPGQAAFF.

The chain couples TRBV6-2 or TRBV6-3 to TRBJ2-7; D remains ambiguous. There are 12 residues in the CDR3. Germline-derived CDR1 and CDR2 are MNHEY and SVGEGT. Trimming cost V 0 bases and J 2 bases, with 2 bases left between them. CDR3 in amino acids: CASSYSAYEQYF. The CDR3 DNA is TGTGCCAGCAGTTACTCGGCCTACGAGCAGTACTTC.

The rearrangement joins TRBV6-2 or TRBV6-3 to TRBJ2-2; 7 bases line up with TRBD2. With 0 bases clipped from V and 5 bases from J, the junction kept 3 bases outside the gene matches. The CDR3 loop spans 15 amino acids. From germline, CDR1 is MNHEY and CDR2 SVGEGT. The CDR3 DNA is TGTGCCAGCAGTTACTCTAGCGGGTGGACCGGGGAGCTGTTTTTT. Protein sequence: CASSYSSGWTGELFF.

The J gene is TRBJ2-3, the V gene TRBV5-1, with D possibly being TRBD2 (6 bases). V was clipped by 4 bases and J by 0 bases, with 9 bases between them. CDR1 and CDR2 from the germline V gene are SGHRS and YFSETQ. The CDR3 spans 14 residues. The CDR3 here is CASSPGTSTDTQYF. CDR3 nucleotides: TGCGCCAGCAGCCCCGGGACTAGCACAGATACGCAGTATTTT.

As to this clone: Being one base from a much bigger clone, this may be a read error. V and J are TRBV5-8 and TRBJ2-7; D is unclear. The CDR3 consists of 11 residues. The germline V gene has CDR1 SGHTS and CDR2 YDEGEE. Trimming pared 0 bases from V and 3 bases from J, leaving 1 base between. The CDR3 protein is CASSLGYEQYF. The CDR3 nucleotides read TGTGCCAGCAGCTTGGGCTACGAGCAGTACTTC.

This chain joins TRBV3-1 (or the pseudogene TRBV3-2) and TRBJ1-3; D unclear. The CDR3 totals 14 residues. Trimming stripped 2 bases from V and 4 bases from J, with 9 bases between. The germline V gene encodes CDR1 LGHDT and CDR2 YNNKEL (reference sequence). The chain's CDR3 is CASSQRCSGNTIYF. The DNA for the CDR3 is TGTGCCAGCAGCCAAAGGTGTTCCGGAAACACCATATATTTT.

The rearrangement joins TRBV18 to TRBJ2-1; D is perhaps TRBD1 (5 bases). The germline V gene encodes CDR1 KGHSH and CDR2 LQKENI. This CDR3 is 12 amino acids long. Trimming left V 5 bases short and J 5 bases short, with 7 bases between. The CDR3 DNA reads as TGTGCCAGCTCATGGGGCCACAATGAGCAGTTCTTC. Protein sequence: CASSWGHNEQFF.

V gene TRBV5-6 combines with J gene TRBJ2-4; tentatively, D is TRBD2 (5 bases). The germline gives CDR1 SGHDT, CDR2 YYEEEE. Trimming stripped 6 bases from V and 8 bases from J, with 15 bases between. This CDR3 contains 13 residues. The CDR3 nucleotides read TGTGCCAGCACCGAACCGGGGATGGACATTCAGTACTTC. Translating gives CASTEPGMDIQYF.